Sequencing of this TCR beta chain was carried out in a study of cytomegalovirus exposure and HLA in healthy donors. Findings of the study overall: The HLA-A and HLA-B alleles of most subjects were reportedly predicted accurately from TCR beta sequences. Across donors, most TCRs were seen rarely, yet some public ones were widespread. According to the study, 160 or so TCR beta chains were cytomegalovirus-associated.

Details on this clone: Its antigen is as yet unknown.

Primers for the PCR totalled 60 Vbeta and 13 Jbeta. Here immunoSEQ multiplex PCR was the method, and the copy in TCRdb shows in-frame clones only, minus some. The table has just over 150,000 clones, around four fifths seen once. Trimming cost V 9 bases and J 6 bases, with 9 bases left between them. The CDR3 sequence is 11 residues long. Germline CDR1 reads MDHEN; CDR2 reads SYDVKM. The source is a woman in her 30s in good health and CMV-seronegative. The sequencing sample was made of PBMCs. This chain links TRBV28 with TRBJ2-1; no clear D. This CDR3 is CASSQTNEQFF. The DNA of the CDR3 is TGTGCCAGTAGCCAGACCAATGAGCAGTTCTTC.